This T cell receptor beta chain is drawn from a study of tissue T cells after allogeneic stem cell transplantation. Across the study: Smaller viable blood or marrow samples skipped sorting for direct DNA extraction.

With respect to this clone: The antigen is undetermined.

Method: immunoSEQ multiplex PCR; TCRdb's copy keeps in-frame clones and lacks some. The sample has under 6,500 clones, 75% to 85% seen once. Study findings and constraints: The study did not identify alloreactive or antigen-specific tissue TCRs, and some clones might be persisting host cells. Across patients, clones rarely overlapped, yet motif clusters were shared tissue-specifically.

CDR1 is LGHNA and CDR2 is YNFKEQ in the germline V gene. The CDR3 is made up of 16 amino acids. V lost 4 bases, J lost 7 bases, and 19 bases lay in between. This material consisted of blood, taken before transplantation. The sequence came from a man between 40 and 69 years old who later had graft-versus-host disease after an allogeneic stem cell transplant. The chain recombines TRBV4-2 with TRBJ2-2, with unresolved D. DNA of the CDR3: TGTGCCAGCAGCCCTCAGGCGGTCCAAAGAAGCGGGGAGCTGTTTTTT. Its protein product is CASSPQAVQRSGELFF.